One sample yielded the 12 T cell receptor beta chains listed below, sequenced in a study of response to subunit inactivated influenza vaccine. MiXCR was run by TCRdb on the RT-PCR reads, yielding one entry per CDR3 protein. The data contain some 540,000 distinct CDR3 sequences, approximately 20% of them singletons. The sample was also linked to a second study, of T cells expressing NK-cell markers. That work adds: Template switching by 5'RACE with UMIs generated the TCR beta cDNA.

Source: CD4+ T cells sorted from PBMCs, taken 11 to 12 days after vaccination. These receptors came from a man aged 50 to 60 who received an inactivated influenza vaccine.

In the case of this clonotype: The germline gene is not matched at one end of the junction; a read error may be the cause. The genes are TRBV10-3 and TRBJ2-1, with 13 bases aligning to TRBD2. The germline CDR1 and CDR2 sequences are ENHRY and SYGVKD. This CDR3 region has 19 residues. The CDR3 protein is CDISRLAGGRPSSYNEQFF. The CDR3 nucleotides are TGTGACATCAGCAGACTAGCGGGAGGAAGACCAAGCTCCTACAATGAGCAGTTCTTC.

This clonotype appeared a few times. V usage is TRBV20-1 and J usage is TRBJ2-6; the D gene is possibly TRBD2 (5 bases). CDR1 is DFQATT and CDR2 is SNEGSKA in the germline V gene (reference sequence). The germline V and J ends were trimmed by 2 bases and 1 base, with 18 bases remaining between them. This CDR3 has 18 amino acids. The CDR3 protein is CSARTPAAGRSGANVLTF. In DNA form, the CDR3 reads TGCAGTGCTAGAACCCCGGCGGCGGGTAGATCTGGGGCCAACGTCCTGACTTTC.

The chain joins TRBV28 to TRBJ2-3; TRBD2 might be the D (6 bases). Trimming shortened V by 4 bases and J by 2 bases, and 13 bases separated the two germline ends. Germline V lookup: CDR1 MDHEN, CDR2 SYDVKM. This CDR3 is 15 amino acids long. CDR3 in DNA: TGTGCCAGCAGTTCTTGGGGGACTTACACAGATACGCAGTATTTT. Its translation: CASSSWGTYTDTQYF.

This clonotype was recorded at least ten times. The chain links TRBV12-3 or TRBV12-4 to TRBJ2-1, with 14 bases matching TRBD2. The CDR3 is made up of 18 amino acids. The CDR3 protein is CAVTAGTSGRGSYNEQFF. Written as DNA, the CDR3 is TGTGCAGTGACTGCCGGGACTAGCGGGAGAGGCTCCTACAATGAGCAGTTCTTC.

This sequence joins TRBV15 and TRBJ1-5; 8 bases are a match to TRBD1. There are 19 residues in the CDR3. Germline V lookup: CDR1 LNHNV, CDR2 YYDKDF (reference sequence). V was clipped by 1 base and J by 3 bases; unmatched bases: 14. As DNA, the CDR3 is TGTGCCACCAGCAGAGGGGTTATTACCGGGACAGGACACAATCAGCCCCAGCATTTT. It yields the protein CATSRGVITGTGHNQPQHF.

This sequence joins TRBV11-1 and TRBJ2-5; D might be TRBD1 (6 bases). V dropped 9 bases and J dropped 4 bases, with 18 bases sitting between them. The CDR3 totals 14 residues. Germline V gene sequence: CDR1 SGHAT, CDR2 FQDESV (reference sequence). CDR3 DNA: TGTGCCAGTGAGGAAACAGGGATACGAGAGACCCAGTACTTC. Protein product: CASEETGIRETQYF.

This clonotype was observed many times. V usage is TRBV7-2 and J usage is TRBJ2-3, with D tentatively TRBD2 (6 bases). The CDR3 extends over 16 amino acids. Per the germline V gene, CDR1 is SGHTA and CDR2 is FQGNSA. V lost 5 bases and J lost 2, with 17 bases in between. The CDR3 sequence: CASSAPLALVTDTQYF. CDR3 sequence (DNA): TGTGCCAGCAGCGCCCCTCTAGCGTTAGTCACAGATACGCAGTATTTT.

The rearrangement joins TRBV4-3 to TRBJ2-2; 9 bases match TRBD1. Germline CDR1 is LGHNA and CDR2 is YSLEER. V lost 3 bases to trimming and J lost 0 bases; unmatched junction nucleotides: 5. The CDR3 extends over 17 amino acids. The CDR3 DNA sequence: TGCGCCAGCAGCCAGAAAACAGGGGGCACGAACACCGGGGAGCTGTTTTTT. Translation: CASSQKTGGTNTGELFF.

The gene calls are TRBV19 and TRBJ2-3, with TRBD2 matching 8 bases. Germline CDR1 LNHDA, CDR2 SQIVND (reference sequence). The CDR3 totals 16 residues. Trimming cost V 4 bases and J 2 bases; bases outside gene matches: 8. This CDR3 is CASSTVAGIITDTQYF. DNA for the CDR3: TGTGCCAGTAGTACCGTAGCGGGGATAATCACAGATACGCAGTATTTT.

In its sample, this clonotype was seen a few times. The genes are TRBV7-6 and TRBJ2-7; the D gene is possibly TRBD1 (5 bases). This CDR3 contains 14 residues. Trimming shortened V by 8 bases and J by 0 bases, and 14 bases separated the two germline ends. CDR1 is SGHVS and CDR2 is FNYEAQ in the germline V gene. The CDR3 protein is CASQSTGTSYEQYF. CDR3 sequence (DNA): TGTGCCAGCCAATCCACAGGAACCTCCTACGAGCAGTACTTC.

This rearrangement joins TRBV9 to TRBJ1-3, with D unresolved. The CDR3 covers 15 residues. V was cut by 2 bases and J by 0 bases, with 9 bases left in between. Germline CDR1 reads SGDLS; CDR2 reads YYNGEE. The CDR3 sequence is CASSVDSYSGNTIYF. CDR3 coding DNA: TGTGCCAGCAGCGTGGACTCCTACTCTGGAAACACCATATATTTT.

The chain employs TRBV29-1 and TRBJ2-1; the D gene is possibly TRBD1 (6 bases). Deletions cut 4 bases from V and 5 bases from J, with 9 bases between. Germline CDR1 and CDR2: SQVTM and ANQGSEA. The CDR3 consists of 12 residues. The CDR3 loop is CSVGRGHNEQFF. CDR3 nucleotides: TGCAGCGTTGGCAGGGGACACAATGAGCAGTTCTTC.